These 8 T cell receptor beta chains were all obtained from the same sample, sequenced in a study of cytomegalovirus exposure and HLA in healthy donors. PCR primers comprised 60 Vbeta and 13 Jbeta primers. The data were produced by immunoSEQ multiplex PCR, yet TCRdb's version contains in-frame clones alone and is incomplete. The table counts 150,000 or so clones; around 2.4% lies in the top ten. Sequenced material: PBMCs. The receptors derive from a woman aged 18-29 years in good health and CMV-seronegative.

The chain carries TRBV28 and TRBJ2-7; D unclear. V lost 4 bases and J 0 bases, leaving 16 bases between the germline ends. CDR3 length equals 16 residues. The germline V gene encodes CDR1 MDHEN and CDR2 SYDVKM. The CDR3 bases are TGTGCCAGCAGTTCTCTCTCTGGCAAAAGCTCCTACGAGCAGTACTTC. It is translated as CASSSLSGKSSYEQYF.

The chain couples TRBV2 to TRBJ1-1, with D perhaps matching TRBD1 (5 bases). The V gene lost 8 bases and the J gene lost 0 bases, with 7 bases spanning the gap. This CDR3 comprises 12 residues. Germline V gene lookup returns CDR1 SNHLY and CDR2 FYNNEI. Here the CDR3 reads CASGQLNTEAFF. In nucleotides, the CDR3 is TGTGCCAGCGGACAATTGAACACTGAAGCTTTCTTT.

V gene TRBV10-3 combines with J gene TRBJ1-3; 8 positions match TRBD1. Germline-derived CDR1 and CDR2 are ENHRY and SYGVKD. CDR3 size: 13 residues. Unmatched junction bases numbered 2, after V lost 10 bases and J lost 0 bases. The CDR3 region has the DNA TGTGCCAGCGGACAGGGCTCTGGAAACACCATATATTTT. It specifies CASGQGSGNTIYF.

The rearrangement links TRBV19 to TRBJ1-1, with a weak D call TRBD1 (6 bases). Germline V lookup: CDR1 LNHDA, CDR2 SQIVND (reference sequence). The CDR3 has 15 residues. V was cut by 3 bases and J by 3 bases, with 14 bases left in between. The CDR3 loop is CASSIRGGTDTEAFF. For the CDR3, the DNA is TGTGCCAGTAGTATCAGGGGCGGTACTGACACTGAAGCTTTCTTT.

This sequence joins TRBV19 and TRBJ2-1, with 10 positions matching TRBD2. J was trimmed by 4 bases and V by 5 bases; bases with no gene match: 11. Germline-derived CDR1 and CDR2 are LNHDA and SQIVND (reference sequence). The CDR3 covers 17 residues. DNA of the CDR3: TGTGCCAGTAGTTTAATGACCGGGACTAGCGAGTACAATGAGCAGTTCTTC. Translated, it gives CASSLMTGTSEYNEQFF.

CDR3 bases: TGCAGCGTTGAAGGGACAGTGAACACTGAAGCTTTCTTT. Translating it yields CSVEGTVNTEAFF. J is TRBJ1-1 and V is TRBV29-1, with D perhaps matching TRBD1 (6 bases). V dropped 1 base and J dropped 0 bases, with 6 bases sitting between them. The CDR3 spans 13 residues. Per the germline V gene, CDR1 is SQVTM and CDR2 is ANQGSEA.

As regards this clone: The same CDR3 arises from other DNA sequences in this sample as well. This chain joins TRBV9 and TRBJ2-1; TRBD2 agrees at 11 bases. CDR3 length: 15 residues. V lost 0 bases to trimming and J lost 6 bases; unmatched junction nucleotides: 2. CDR1 is SGDLS and CDR2 is YYNGEE in the germline V gene. CDR3 residues: CASSVVGLAVNEQFF. CDR3 coding DNA: TGTGCCAGCAGCGTAGTGGGACTAGCGGTCAATGAGCAGTTCTTC.

This chain connects TRBV7-9 to TRBJ1-2, with D possibly matching TRBD1 (5 bases). Looked up from germline, CDR1 is SEHNR and CDR2 is FQNEAQ (reference sequence). The CDR3 sequence is 14 residues long. V lost 4 bases and J lost 8, with 17 bases in between. CDR3 region: CASSSTQGGAGYTF. The CDR3 bases are TGTGCCAGCAGCTCGACCCAGGGAGGGGCCGGCTACACCTTC.